This is a list of T cell receptor beta chains from one sample in a study of shared clonotypes between healthy human individuals. Assay used: immunoSEQ multiplex PCR; TCRdb lists only in-frame clones, some missing. The data show about 1.5 million clones, 95% to 99% seen once. The source material was naive CD4+ T cells sorted from blood. These receptors originate from a man aged 25 to 40 in good health. CDR3s include the opening cysteine and the closing phenylalanine or tryptophan. Fields, in order: D gene, clone size, V gene, J gene, CDR3 DNA, CDR3 protein. The D gene is left open where the match is weak. Size values are once, few and many counts, or a class for expanded clones, and some rows have none.

d_call: .
clone_size: .
v_call: TRBV28
j_call: TRBJ1-1
cdr3_nt: TGTGCCACCCAGGGTCTCTCTGAAGCTTTCTTT
cdr3_aa: CATQGLSEAFF

d_call: .
clone_size: .
v_call: TRBV6-6
j_call: TRBJ2-3
cdr3_nt: TGTGCCAGCAATAGGGAACCTTCTAGCACAGATACGCAGTATTTT
cdr3_aa: CASNREPSSTDTQYF

d_call: .
clone_size: .
v_call: TRBV5-1
j_call: TRBJ2-3
cdr3_nt: TGCGCCAGCAGCCAAAGGTACGCGAATTTCTGGAAGACGGACACAGATACGCAGTATTTT
cdr3_aa: CASSQRYANFWKTDTDTQYF

d_call: .
clone_size: .
v_call: TRBV7-2
j_call: TRBJ2-2
cdr3_nt: TGTGCCAGCAGCTTAGTCGAGAACGGGGAGCTGTTTTTT
cdr3_aa: CASSLVENGELFF

d_call: .
clone_size: .
v_call: TRBV5-5
j_call: TRBJ2-3
cdr3_nt: TGTGCCAGCAGCTTGGCCAATTGGGATACGCAGTATTTT
cdr3_aa: CASSLANWDTQYF

d_call: TRBD2
clone_size: .
v_call: TRBV5-1
j_call: TRBJ2-1
cdr3_nt: TGCGCCAGCAGCTTGCGGACTAGCGGGACCTCGGGCTACAATGAGCAGTTCTTC
cdr3_aa: CASSLRTSGTSGYNEQFF

d_call: TRBD2
clone_size: .
v_call: TRBV5-6
j_call: TRBJ2-1
cdr3_nt: TGTGCCAGCAGCTGGGGACTAGCGGGAGGTTCCTACAATGAGCAGTTCTTC
cdr3_aa: CASSWGLAGGSYNEQFF

d_call: TRBD1
clone_size: .
v_call: TRBV27
j_call: TRBJ2-1
cdr3_nt: TGTGCCAGCAGTTTCTTAGGGACAGGACTTTACAATGAGCAGTTCTTC
cdr3_aa: CASSFLGTGLYNEQFF

d_call: .
clone_size: .
v_call: TRBV29-1
j_call: TRBJ2-7
cdr3_nt: TGCAGCGTCAGTCCTTTGACGGGCCTCGGAGAGCAGTACTTC
cdr3_aa: CSVSPLTGLGEQYF

d_call: .
clone_size: .
v_call: TRBV18
j_call: TRBJ2-7
cdr3_nt: TGTGCCAGCTCACCAATAACACAGGCCCCGAGCGAGCAGTACTTC
cdr3_aa: CASSPITQAPSEQYF

d_call: .
clone_size: .
v_call: TRBV28
j_call: TRBJ1-4
cdr3_nt: TGTGCCAGCAGTTTTGGGGGCGGAAGTGAAAAACTGTTTTTT
cdr3_aa: CASSFGGGSEKLFF

d_call: .
clone_size: .
v_call: TRBV7-9
j_call: TRBJ2-7
cdr3_nt: TGTGCCAGCAGGCCCGGGCTAGCTGCCTACGAGCAGTACTTC
cdr3_aa: CASRPGLAAYEQYF

d_call: .
clone_size: .
v_call: TRBV6-5
j_call: TRBJ2-7
cdr3_nt: TGTGCCAGCAGCCCTGGGGAGAGCTCCTACGAGCAGTACTTC
cdr3_aa: CASSPGESSYEQYF

d_call: .
clone_size: .
v_call: TRBV29-1
j_call: TRBJ2-1
cdr3_nt: TGCAGCGTTGCGCCAGGCCAAGAGCAGTTCTTC
cdr3_aa: CSVAPGQEQFF

d_call: .
clone_size: .
v_call: TRBV7-9
j_call: TRBJ2-5
cdr3_nt: TGTGCCAGCAGCTGGGACCGGGCCGCCCGTGCGGAGACCCAGTACTTC
cdr3_aa: CASSWDRAARAETQYF

d_call: TRBD1
clone_size: once
v_call: TRBV28
j_call: TRBJ1-1
cdr3_nt: TGTGCCAGCAGGAAAGGGGGCACGAACACTGAAGCTTTCTTT
cdr3_aa: CASRKGGTNTEAFF

d_call: .
clone_size: .
v_call: TRBV30
j_call: TRBJ1-1
cdr3_nt: TGTGCCTGGAGTTACCGGACCCTTAACACTGAAGCTTTCTTT
cdr3_aa: CAWSYRTLNTEAFF

d_call: .
clone_size: .
v_call: TRBV28
j_call: TRBJ2-7
cdr3_nt: TGTGCCAGCAGTTCCCCCGGGGCCCCCTTTACCTACGAGCAGTACTTC
cdr3_aa: CASSSPGAPFTYEQYF

d_call: TRBD2
clone_size: .
v_call: TRBV10-3
j_call: TRBJ2-7
cdr3_nt: TGTGCCACTCGCGAGGGACTAGCGGGCAACGACGAGCAGTACTTC
cdr3_aa: CATREGLAGNDEQYF

d_call: .
clone_size: .
v_call: TRBV29-1
j_call: TRBJ2-7
cdr3_nt: TGCAGCGCCGAGATCTCCTACGAGCAGTACTTC
cdr3_aa: CSAEISYEQYF

d_call: .
clone_size: .
v_call: TRBV19
j_call: TRBJ1-5
cdr3_nt: TGTGCCAGTAGTATCAGGGGACATAACCAGCCCCAGCATTTT
cdr3_aa: CASSIRGHNQPQHF

d_call: TRBD2
clone_size: .
v_call: TRBV15
j_call: TRBJ2-1
cdr3_nt: TGTGCCACCAGCAGAGAATGGAGACTAGCGTTGAATGAGCAGTTCTTC
cdr3_aa: CATSREWRLALNEQFF

d_call: .
clone_size: .
v_call: TRBV11-2
j_call: TRBJ2-7
cdr3_nt: TGTGCCAGCAGCTTACCCCTAGCGAGAAACTACGAGCAGTACTTC
cdr3_aa: CASSLPLARNYEQYF

d_call: .
clone_size: .
v_call: TRBV5-5
j_call: TRBJ1-1
cdr3_nt: TGTGCCAGCAGCTTGCCCCGGTTGGCCATGAACACTGAAGCTTTCTTT
cdr3_aa: CASSLPRLAMNTEAFF

d_call: TRBD2
clone_size: .
v_call: TRBV9
j_call: TRBJ2-1
cdr3_nt: TGTGCCAGCAGCGTAGGGGGGCTAGCGGGGAACAATGAGCAGTTCTTC
cdr3_aa: CASSVGGLAGNNEQFF

d_call: TRBD1
clone_size: .
v_call: TRBV10-3
j_call: TRBJ2-5
cdr3_nt: TGTGCCATCAGTGAACGAACAGGGGGAGAGACCCAGTACTTC
cdr3_aa: CAISERTGGETQYF

d_call: TRBD2
clone_size: .
v_call: TRBV7-2
j_call: TRBJ2-1
cdr3_nt: TGTGCCAGCAGCTTTAGGACTAGCGGGAGAGGTTCCTACAATGAGCAGTTCTTC
cdr3_aa: CASSFRTSGRGSYNEQFF

d_call: TRBD1
clone_size: .
v_call: TRBV18
j_call: TRBJ2-7
cdr3_nt: TGTGCCAGCTCACCACTCAAGGGACAGGGCAGTCGCGAGCAGTACTTC
cdr3_aa: CASSPLKGQGSREQYF

d_call: .
clone_size: .
v_call: TRBV2
j_call: TRBJ1-2
cdr3_nt: TGTGCCAGCAGTGAAGTCGGGACGGGAGGTCAACCTACCTATGGCTACACCTTC
cdr3_aa: CASSEVGTGGQPTYGYTF

d_call: TRBD1
clone_size: .
v_call: TRBV5-1
j_call: TRBJ1-4
cdr3_nt: TGCGCCAGCACCATGTACGGGACAGGGGATGAAAAACTGTTTTTT
cdr3_aa: CASTMYGTGDEKLFF

d_call: .
clone_size: .
v_call: TRBV2
j_call: TRBJ2-7
cdr3_nt: TGTGCCAGCAGCGGGATAGTCTACGAGCAGTACTTC
cdr3_aa: CASSGIVYEQYF

d_call: .
clone_size: .
v_call: TRBV25-1
j_call: TRBJ2-3
cdr3_nt: TGTGCCAGCAGTGAATATGCGGACCCACTCGGACGGGCTACGCAGTATTTT
cdr3_aa: CASSEYADPLGRATQYF

d_call: .
clone_size: .
v_call: TRBV5-1
j_call: TRBJ1-3
cdr3_nt: TGCGCCAGCAGCTCGGAGCCTGGAAACACCATATATTTT
cdr3_aa: CASSSEPGNTIYF

d_call: .
clone_size: .
v_call: TRBV21-1
j_call: TRBJ2-7
cdr3_nt: TGTGCCAGCAGCAGAATCAAACTAGTTTACGAGCAGTACTTC
cdr3_aa: CASSRIKLVYEQYF

d_call: .
clone_size: once
v_call: TRBV5-1
j_call: TRBJ2-7
cdr3_nt: TGCGCCAGCAGCTTGGCCATAGGGGTCGGGGGATTCGAGCAGTACTTC
cdr3_aa: CASSLAIGVGGFEQYF

d_call: .
clone_size: .
v_call: TRBV4-3
j_call: TRBJ2-3
cdr3_nt: TGCGCCAGCAGCCAAGGGGCGGGAAGCACAGATACGCAGTATTTT
cdr3_aa: CASSQGAGSTDTQYF

d_call: TRBD1
clone_size: .
v_call: TRBV7-2
j_call: TRBJ1-1
cdr3_nt: TGTGCCAGCAGATCGACAGGGTTAAAGGAAGCTTTCTTT
cdr3_aa: CASRSTGLKEAFF

d_call: .
clone_size: .
v_call: TRBV28
j_call: TRBJ1-3
cdr3_nt: TGTGCCAGCAGTTCCCCTCTAGGCTCTGGAAACACCATATATTTT
cdr3_aa: CASSSPLGSGNTIYF

d_call: .
clone_size: once
v_call: TRBV19
j_call: TRBJ2-7
cdr3_nt: TGTGCCAGTAGTGGTAAAGGGGGGGGCGAGCAGTACTTC
cdr3_aa: CASSGKGGGEQYF

d_call: TRBD2
clone_size: .
v_call: TRBV15
j_call: TRBJ2-5
cdr3_nt: TGTGCCACCAGCAGAGATAATTTTAGCGGGAGGGCTCGGGAGACCCAGTACTTC
cdr3_aa: CATSRDNFSGRARETQYF

d_call: .
clone_size: .
v_call: TRBV27
j_call: TRBJ2-7
cdr3_nt: TGTGCCAGCAGCCTCCGAAGGGGGGCTTCCTACGAGCAGTACTTC
cdr3_aa: CASSLRRGASYEQYF

d_call: TRBD1
clone_size: .
v_call: TRBV18
j_call: TRBJ2-5
cdr3_nt: TGTGCCAGCTCACCCCGGACAGGGGGTCAGGAGACCCAGTACTTC
cdr3_aa: CASSPRTGGQETQYF

d_call: TRBD1
clone_size: once
v_call: TRBV7-3
j_call: TRBJ1-2
cdr3_nt: TGTGCCAGCAGCCCTCTGGGACAGGGACCTAATGGCTACACCTTC
cdr3_aa: CASSPLGQGPNGYTF

d_call: .
clone_size: .
v_call: TRBV27
j_call: TRBJ2-7
cdr3_nt: TGTGCCAGCAGTTTATCTAGGGGGGCCAGGTACGAGCAGTACTTC
cdr3_aa: CASSLSRGARYEQYF

d_call: .
clone_size: .
v_call: TRBV27
j_call: TRBJ1-1
cdr3_nt: TGTGCCAGCAGGTTACCCGGAGGTGAAGCTTTCTTT
cdr3_aa: CASRLPGGEAFF

d_call: TRBD1
clone_size: .
v_call: TRBV5-4
j_call: TRBJ2-7
cdr3_nt: TGTGCCAGCAGACCCGGGACAGGGGAGTACGAGCAGTACTTC
cdr3_aa: CASRPGTGEYEQYF

d_call: .
clone_size: .
v_call: TRBV9
j_call: TRBJ2-2
cdr3_nt: TGTGCCAGCAGCCAAGAACCTAACACCGGGGAGCTGTTTTTT
cdr3_aa: CASSQEPNTGELFF

d_call: TRBD1
clone_size: .
v_call: TRBV4-1
j_call: TRBJ1-5
cdr3_nt: TGCGCCAGCAGCCTGACAGGGGGCGACCAGCCCCAGCATTTT
cdr3_aa: CASSLTGGDQPQHF

d_call: .
clone_size: .
v_call: TRBV4-3
j_call: TRBJ2-7
cdr3_nt: TGCGCCAGCAGCCAAGATTACCTGAGCTACGAGCAGTACTTC
cdr3_aa: CASSQDYLSYEQYF

d_call: TRBD1
clone_size: .
v_call: TRBV28
j_call: TRBJ2-7
cdr3_nt: TGTGCCAGCAGCCCGGACAGGTTCTACGAGCAGTACTTC
cdr3_aa: CASSPDRFYEQYF